This T cell receptor (beta chain) was sequenced for a study of T cells in Graves' hyperthyroidism and ophthalmopathy. Whole-study findings and limits: In simple terms, a model built on 13 V-J features told ophthalmopathy apart from stable hyperthyroidism. It was a median around 6 months before onset that the model predicted ophthalmopathy.

The CDR3 runs 13 residues. The V and J ends lost 1 base and 4 bases respectively, with 7 bases between them. The germline V gene encodes CDR1 SGHAT and CDR2 FQDESV (reference sequence). Patients showing uncontrolled infection, other autoimmune disease, pregnancy or lactation were ineligible. Notes on this clonotype: Its antigen is undetermined.

RNA transcripts gave rise to amplified TCR beta CDR3 regions. When the TCR CDR3 underwent first-round RT-PCR, the HTBI primer set was used. MiXCR, applied by TCRdb to the multiplex PCR reads, yields one record per CDR3 protein. The sample yields around 200,000 distinct CDR3 sequences, about 15% seen once. This clonotype was sampled from a woman between 50 and 59 years old with Graves' hyperthyroidism. The sample was blood. The gene calls are TRBV11-1 and TRBJ1-2, with D unclear. The CDR3 DNA sequence: TGTGCCAGCAGCTTAGACGGGATCTATGGCTACACCTTC. As protein: CASSLDGIYGYTF.